This T cell receptor (beta chain) was found in a study of T cells in Graves' hyperthyroidism and ophthalmopathy. The CDR3 contains 16 residues. Trimming took 2 bases from V and 10 from J, leaving 22 bases between them. The germline V gene encodes CDR1 SGHNT and CDR2 YYREEE (reference sequence). Amplification of TCR beta CDR3 regions was performed using RNA transcripts as template. RT-PCR in the first round (using the HTBI primer set) targeted the TCR CDR3. TCRdb reanalysed the multiplex PCR reads using MiXCR and keeps one entry per CDR3 protein. The sample includes 500,000 to 650,000 distinct CDR3 sequences, just under 20% of them seen just once.

The TCR was taken from a middle-aged man with Graves' ophthalmopathy. Sequences were obtained from blood. V usage is TRBV5-4 and J usage is TRBJ2-1, with D perhaps matching TRBD2 (7 bases). Written as DNA, the CDR3 is TGTGCCAGCAGCTTTGGGGGGGCCATCGAATCGAGCGAGCAGTTCTTC. Protein product: CASSFGGAIESSEQFF.